The next 10 T cell receptor beta chains were all read from a single sample in a study of cytomegalovirus exposure and HLA in healthy donors. Use of 60 Vbeta and 13 Jbeta primers characterized the PCR. Generated by immunoSEQ multiplex PCR, the TCRdb table keeps only in-frame clones and is missing some. The sample includes over 50,000 clones, more than 70% of them seen just once. The sample consisted of PBMCs. The receptor source for this set is a man younger than 45 in good health and CMV-seropositive.

The V and J genes are TRBV11-2 and TRBJ2-1; no clear D gene. Trimming left V 2 bases short and J 3 bases short, with 8 bases between. CDR1 is SGHAT, CDR2 FQNNGV, per germline. The CDR3 totals 14 residues. CDR3 in DNA: TGTGCCAGCAGCTTAAGTGGGCGCTACAATGAGCAGTTCTTC. This translates into CASSLSGRYNEQFF.

Here the CDR3 reads CASSPGIAGTHYNEQFF. CDR3 in DNA: TGTGCCAGCTCACCTGGAATAGCGGGGACACACTACAATGAGCAGTTCTTC. This rearrangement joins TRBV18 to TRBJ2-1, with 8 bases fitting TRBD2. This CDR3 has 17 amino acids. Germline values: CDR1 KGHSH, CDR2 LQKENI. V lost 3 bases to trimming and J lost 3 bases; unmatched junction nucleotides: 10.

This chain joins TRBV9 and TRBJ2-5; TRBD1 agrees at 9 bases. The CDR3 extends over 15 amino acids. V was clipped by 0 bases and J by 3 bases; unmatched bases: 3. Per the germline V gene, CDR1 is SGDLS and CDR2 is YYNGEE. Here the CDR3 DNA reads TGTGCCAGCAGCGTAGTAGGGGACAGGGAAGAGACCCAGTACTTC. Protein product: CASSVVGDREETQYF.

This clone was counted a single time. The chain couples TRBV6-1 to TRBJ2-3, with D perhaps matching TRBD2 (6 bases). CDR3 length: 15 amino acids. V was clipped by 3 bases and J by 4 bases, with 14 bases between them. Germline V lookup: CDR1 MNHNS, CDR2 SASEGT. DNA for the CDR3: TGTGCCAGCAGTGAGTGGCGCGGAGGGTCAGATACGCAGTATTTT. It translates to CASSEWRGGSDTQYF.

A remark on this clone: Compared with germline, one end of the junction differs, possibly owing to a read error. This chain links TRBV7-9 with TRBJ2-2; the match to TRBD2 covers 11 bases. CDR1 SEHNR and CDR2 FQNEAQ come from the germline V gene (reference sequence). The CDR3 totals 17 residues. CDR3 bases: TGTTCCAGCAGCTTCCCGCGGGTAGCGGGAGGGACCGGGGAGCTGTTTTTT. Translated, it gives CSSSFPRVAGGTGELFF. The whole variable domain, remainder taken from reference TRBV7-9 and TRBJ2-2, is DTGVSQNPRHKITKRGQNVTFRCDPISEHNRLYWYRQTLGQGPEFLTYFQNEAQLEKSRLLSDRFSAERPKGSFSTLEIQRTEQGDSAMYLCSSSFPRVAGGTGELFFGEGSRLTVL.

This chain uses TRBV28 with TRBJ2-3; a possible D gene is TRBD2 (6 bases). Trimming cost V 2 bases and J 5 bases, with 11 bases left between them. The CDR3 has 14 amino acids. The germline V gene encodes CDR1 MDHEN and CDR2 SYDVKM. The CDR3 region has the DNA TGTGCCAGCAGTTTAGGTGATAGCGGAGATACGCAGTATTTT. This translates into CASSLGDSGDTQYF.

The chain couples TRBV4-2 to TRBJ2-3, with TRBD2 matching over 10 bases. After removal of 2 bases from V and 1 base from J, the junction contained 0 bases not matched to a gene. This CDR3 is built from 15 residues. CDR1 and CDR2 from the germline V gene are LGHNA and YNFKEQ. This chain's CDR3 is CASSQLAGGTDTQYF. CDR3 DNA: TGTGCCAGCAGCCAACTAGCGGGGGGCACAGATACGCAGTATTTT.

The chain uses TRBV5-1 and TRBJ1-2; no clear D. Germline CDR1 reads SGHRS; CDR2 reads YFSETQ. The length of the CDR3 is 12 residues. Trimming pared 5 bases from V and 6 bases from J, leaving 11 bases between. CDR3 in amino acids: CASSPLQDGYTF. The CDR3, as DNA: TGCGCCAGCAGTCCTCTCCAGGATGGCTACACCTTC.

The chain is built from TRBV29-1 and TRBJ2-1; D gene uncertain. Looked up from germline, CDR1 is SQVTM and CDR2 is ANQGSEA. Trimming pared 2 bases from V and 7 bases from J, leaving 9 bases between. This CDR3 contains 12 residues. This CDR3 reads CSVEQWRNEQFF. The CDR3 coding sequence is TGCAGCGTTGAACAATGGCGGAATGAGCAGTTCTTC.

This clone was counted once. This chain links TRBV4-2 with TRBJ2-7; 7 nucleotides line up with TRBD2. V dropped 0 bases and J dropped 0; count of bases not matched to a gene: 17. The CDR3 consists of 20 residues. CDR1 and CDR2 (germline): LGHNA, YNFKEQ. CDR3 sequence reads: CASSQDSRTGGFRSSYEQYF. CDR3 nucleotides: TGTGCCAGCAGCCAAGATAGTCGAACGGGAGGTTTCCGAAGCTCCTACGAGCAGTACTTC.